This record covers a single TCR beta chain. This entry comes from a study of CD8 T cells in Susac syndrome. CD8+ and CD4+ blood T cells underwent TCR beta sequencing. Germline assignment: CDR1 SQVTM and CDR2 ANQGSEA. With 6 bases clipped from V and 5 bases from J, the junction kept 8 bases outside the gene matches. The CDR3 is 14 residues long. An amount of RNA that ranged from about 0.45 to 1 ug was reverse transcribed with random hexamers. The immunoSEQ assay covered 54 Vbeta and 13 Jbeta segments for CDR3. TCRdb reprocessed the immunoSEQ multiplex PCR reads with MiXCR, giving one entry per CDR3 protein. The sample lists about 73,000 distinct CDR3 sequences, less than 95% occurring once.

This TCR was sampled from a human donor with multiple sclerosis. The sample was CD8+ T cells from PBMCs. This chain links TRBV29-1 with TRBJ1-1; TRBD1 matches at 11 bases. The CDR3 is CSVVGTGGSTEAFF. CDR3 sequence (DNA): TGCAGCGTCGTTGGGACAGGGGGAAGTACTGAAGCTTTCTTT.